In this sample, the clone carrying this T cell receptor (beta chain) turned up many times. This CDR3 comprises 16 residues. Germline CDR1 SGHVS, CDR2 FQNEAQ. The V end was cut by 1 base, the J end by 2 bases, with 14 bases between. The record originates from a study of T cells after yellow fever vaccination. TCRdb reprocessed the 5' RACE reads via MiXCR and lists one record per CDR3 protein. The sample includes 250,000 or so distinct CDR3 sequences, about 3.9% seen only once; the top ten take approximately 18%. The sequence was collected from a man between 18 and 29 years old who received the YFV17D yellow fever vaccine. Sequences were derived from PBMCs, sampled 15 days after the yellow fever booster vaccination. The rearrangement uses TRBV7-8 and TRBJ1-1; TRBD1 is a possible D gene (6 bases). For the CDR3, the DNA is TGTGCCAGCAGCTTAGTTGGGGGGGCTCTTAACACTGAAGCTTTCTTT. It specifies CASSLVGGALNTEAFF.